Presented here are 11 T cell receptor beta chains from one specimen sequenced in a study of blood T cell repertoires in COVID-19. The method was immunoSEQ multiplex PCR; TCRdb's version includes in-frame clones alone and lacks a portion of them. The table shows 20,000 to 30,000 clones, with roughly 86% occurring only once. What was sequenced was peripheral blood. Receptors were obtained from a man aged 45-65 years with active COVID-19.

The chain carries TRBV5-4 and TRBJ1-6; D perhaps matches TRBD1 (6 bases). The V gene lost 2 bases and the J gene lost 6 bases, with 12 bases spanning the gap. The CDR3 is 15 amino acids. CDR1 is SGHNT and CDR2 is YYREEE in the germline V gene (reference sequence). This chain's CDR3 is CASSFGGPSNSPLHF. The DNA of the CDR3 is TGTGCCAGCAGCTTCGGGGGGCCAAGTAATTCACCCCTCCACTTT.

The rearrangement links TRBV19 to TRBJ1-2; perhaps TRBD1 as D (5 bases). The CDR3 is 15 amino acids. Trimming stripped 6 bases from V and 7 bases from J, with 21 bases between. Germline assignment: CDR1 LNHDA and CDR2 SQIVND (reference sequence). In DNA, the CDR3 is TGTGCCAGTAGAACTGGAACCTTGGCAGGGTTTGGCTACACCTTC. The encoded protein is CASRTGTLAGFGYTF. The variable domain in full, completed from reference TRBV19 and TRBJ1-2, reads DGGITQSPKYLFRKEGQNVTLSCEQNLNHDAMYWYRQDPGQGLRLIYYSQIVNDFQKGDIAEGYSVSREKKESFPLTVTSAQKNPTAFYLCASRTGTLAGFGYTFGSGTRLTVV.

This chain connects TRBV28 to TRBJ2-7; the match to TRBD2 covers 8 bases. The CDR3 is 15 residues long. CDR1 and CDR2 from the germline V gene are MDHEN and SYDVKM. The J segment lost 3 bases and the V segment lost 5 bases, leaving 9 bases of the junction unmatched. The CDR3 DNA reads TGTGCCAGCAGTCCCGCGGGACTAGATGGCTACGAGCAGTACTTC. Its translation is CASSPAGLDGYEQYF.

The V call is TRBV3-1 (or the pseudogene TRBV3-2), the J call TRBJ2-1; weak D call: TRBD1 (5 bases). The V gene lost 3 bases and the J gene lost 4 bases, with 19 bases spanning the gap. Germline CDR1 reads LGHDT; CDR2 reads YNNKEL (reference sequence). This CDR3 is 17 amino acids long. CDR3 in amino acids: CASSQASLSHRYNEQFF. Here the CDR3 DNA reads TGTGCCAGCAGCCAGGCTTCCCTTTCGCACAGGTACAATGAGCAGTTCTTC.

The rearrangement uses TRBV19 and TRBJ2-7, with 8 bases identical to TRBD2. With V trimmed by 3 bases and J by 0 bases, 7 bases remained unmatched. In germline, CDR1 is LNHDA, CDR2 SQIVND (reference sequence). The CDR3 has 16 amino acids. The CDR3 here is CASSIYTGGGSYEQYF. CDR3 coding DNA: TGTGCCAGTAGTATTTATACGGGAGGGGGCTCCTACGAGCAGTACTTC. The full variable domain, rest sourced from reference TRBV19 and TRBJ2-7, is DGGITQSPKYLFRKEGQNVTLSCEQNLNHDAMYWYRQDPGQGLRLIYYSQIVNDFQKGDIAEGYSVSREKKESFPLTVTSAQKNPTAFYLCASSIYTGGGSYEQYFGPGTRLTVT.

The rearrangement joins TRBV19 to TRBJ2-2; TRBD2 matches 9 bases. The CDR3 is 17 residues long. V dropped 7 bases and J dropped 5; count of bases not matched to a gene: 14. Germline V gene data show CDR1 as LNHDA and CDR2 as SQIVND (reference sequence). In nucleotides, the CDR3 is TGTGCCAGTAAAAGACTCGCGGGGGGGCCAAGGACCGGGGAGCTGTTTTTT. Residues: CASKRLAGGPRTGELFF.

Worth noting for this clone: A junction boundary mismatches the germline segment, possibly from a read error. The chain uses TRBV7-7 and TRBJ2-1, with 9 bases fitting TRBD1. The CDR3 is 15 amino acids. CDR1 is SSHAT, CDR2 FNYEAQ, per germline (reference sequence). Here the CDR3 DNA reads TGTGCTAGCAGCTTAGAGGGACAGGGACTCAGTGAGCAGTTCTTC. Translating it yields CASSLEGQGLSEQFF. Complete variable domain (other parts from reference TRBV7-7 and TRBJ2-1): GAGVSQSPRYKVTKRGQDVTLRCDPISSHATLYWYQQALGQGPEFLTYFNYEAQPDKSGLPSDRFSAERPEGSISTLTIQRTEQRDSAMYRCASSLEGQGLSEQFFGPGTRLTVL.

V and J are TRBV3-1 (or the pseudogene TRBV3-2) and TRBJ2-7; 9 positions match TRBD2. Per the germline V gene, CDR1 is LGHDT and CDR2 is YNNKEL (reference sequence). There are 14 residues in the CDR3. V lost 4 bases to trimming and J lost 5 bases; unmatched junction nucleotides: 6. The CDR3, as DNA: TGTGCCAGCAGCCCGCGGGGGGGGGTCCACGAGCAGTACTTC. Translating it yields CASSPRGGVHEQYF.

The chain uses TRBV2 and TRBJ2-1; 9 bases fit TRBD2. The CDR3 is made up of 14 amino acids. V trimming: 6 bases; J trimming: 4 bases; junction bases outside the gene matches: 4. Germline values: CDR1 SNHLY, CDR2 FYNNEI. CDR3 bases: TGTGCCAGCAGGGACCTAGCGGGATACAATGAGCAGTTCTTC. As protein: CASRDLAGYNEQFF.

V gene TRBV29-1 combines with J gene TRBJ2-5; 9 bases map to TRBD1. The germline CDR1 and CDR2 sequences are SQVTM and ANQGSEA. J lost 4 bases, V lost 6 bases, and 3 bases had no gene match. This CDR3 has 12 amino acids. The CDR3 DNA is TGCAGCGTGACAGGGGGATCAGAGACCCAGTACTTC. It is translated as CSVTGGSETQYF.

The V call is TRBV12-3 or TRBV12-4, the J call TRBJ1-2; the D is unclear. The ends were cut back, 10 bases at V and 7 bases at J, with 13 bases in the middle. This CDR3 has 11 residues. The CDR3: CAIEAEGGYTF. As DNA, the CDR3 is TGTGCCATAGAGGCGGAGGGTGGCTACACCTTC.